This T cell receptor (beta chain) was captured by sequencing in a study of CD8 T cells in Susac syndrome. The CD8+ and CD4+ T cells were isolated magnetically using a negative isolation approach, whereas the TEMRA cells were enriched by FACS. An amount of RNA that ranged from roughly 0.5 to 1 ug was reverse transcribed with random hexamers. It was immunoSEQ multiplex PCR that amplified TCR beta CDR3 across 54 Vbeta and 13 Jbeta. MiXCR, applied by TCRdb to the immunoSEQ multiplex PCR reads, yields one record per CDR3 protein. Of approximately 190,000 distinct CDR3 sequences in the sample, around 95% were seen once. Trimming removed 0 bases from V and 5 bases from J, with 17 bases in between. The CDR3 is 16 residues long. Per the germline V gene, CDR1 is SGHRS and CDR2 is YFSETQ.

Input material: CD8+ T cells from PBMCs. The chain recombines TRBV5-1 with TRBJ2-5; D might be TRBD1 (7 bases). This sequence was found in a human donor with Susac syndrome. The CDR3 here is CASSLAEGALGETQYF. Here the CDR3 DNA reads TGCGCCAGCAGCTTGGCGGAGGGGGCTCTTGGTGAGACCCAGTACTTC.